These T cell receptor beta chains were read from a single sample in a study of blood T cell repertoires in COVID-19. Generated by immunoSEQ multiplex PCR, the TCRdb table keeps only in-frame clones and is missing some. The sample lists about 59,000 clones; approximately 79% were seen once. Sequenced: peripheral blood. The receptors here all came from a human donor in a cohort sampled during active COVID-19. Each CDR3 is given with its conserved first and last residue. D genes are given only for firm matches. Rows may omit the clone size; those that give it use once, few, many or a size class.

J gene: TRBJ2-1
V gene: TRBV9
D gene: TRBD2
clone size: -
CDR3 DNA: TGTGCCAGCTCTAGCGGGGGTAGCTCCTACAATGAGCAGTTCTTC
CDR3 protein: CASSSGGSSYNEQFF

J gene: TRBJ2-3
V gene: TRBV5-4
D gene: TRBD2
clone size: -
CDR3 DNA: TGTGCCAGCAGCTTCGGACTAGCGGGAGGGCGATTGGATACGCAGTATTTT
CDR3 protein: CASSFGLAGGRLDTQYF

J gene: TRBJ1-4
V gene: TRBV5-4
D gene: -
clone size: -
CDR3 DNA: TGTGCCAGCAGCCTAGCTGCGAGCCCGACGCAGGCAGAAAAACTGTTTTTT
CDR3 protein: CASSLAASPTQAEKLFF

J gene: TRBJ1-3
V gene: TRBV30
D gene: TRBD1
clone size: -
CDR3 DNA: TGTGCCTGGAGTGACGCGACAGGGCCTGGAAACACCATATATTTT
CDR3 protein: CAWSDATGPGNTIYF

J gene: TRBJ2-7
V gene: TRBV7-2
D gene: TRBD2
clone size: -
CDR3 DNA: TGTGCCAGCAGCGCGACCGGGACTAGCTACGAGCAGTACTTC
CDR3 protein: CASSATGTSYEQYF

J gene: TRBJ2-3
V gene: TRBV7-2
D gene: -
clone size: -
CDR3 DNA: TGTGCCAGCAGCTTTATCGACAGCTCCTCTAGAACGCAGTATTTT
CDR3 protein: CASSFIDSSSRTQYF

J gene: TRBJ2-2
V gene: TRBV14
D gene: -
clone size: -
CDR3 DNA: TGTGCCAGCAGCCAAGGCTATGAAACCACCGGGGAGCTGTTTTTT
CDR3 protein: CASSQGYETTGELFF

J gene: TRBJ1-2
V gene: TRBV28
D gene: -
clone size: -
CDR3 DNA: TGTGCCAGCAGTAGATGGGCGGGTCTGGACTATGGCTACACCTTC
CDR3 protein: CASSRWAGLDYGYTF

J gene: TRBJ1-4
V gene: TRBV15
D gene: -
clone size: -
CDR3 DNA: TGTGCCACCAGCAGACGGGGTCGAGGAGAAAAACTGTTTTTT
CDR3 protein: CATSRRGRGEKLFF

J gene: TRBJ1-2
V gene: TRBV24-1
D gene: TRBD1
clone size: -
CDR3 DNA: TGTGCCACCAGTGATCCCGAGAGAGGGACAGGATATGGCTACACCTTC
CDR3 protein: CATSDPERGTGYGYTF

J gene: TRBJ2-1
V gene: TRBV5-5
D gene: -
clone size: -
CDR3 DNA: TGTGCCAGCAGCTCGCAGTCATACAATGAGCAGTTCTTC
CDR3 protein: CASSSQSYNEQFF

J gene: TRBJ1-4
V gene: TRBV3-1/TRBV3-2
D gene: -
clone size: -
CDR3 DNA: TGTGCCAGCAGCCAAGCAGGGGAAAAACTGTTTTTT
CDR3 protein: CASSQAGEKLFF

J gene: TRBJ2-3
V gene: TRBV5-8
D gene: TRBD1
clone size: few
CDR3 DNA: TGTGCCAGCGGCAGGGGGACAGATACGCAGTATTTT
CDR3 protein: CASGRGTDTQYF

J gene: TRBJ1-5
V gene: TRBV4-2
D gene: -
clone size: few
CDR3 DNA: TGTGCCAGCAGCCCCGGAGCGAGCAATCAGCCCCAGCATTTT
CDR3 protein: CASSPGASNQPQHF

J gene: TRBJ2-7
V gene: TRBV20-1
D gene: TRBD2
clone size: -
CDR3 DNA: TGCAGTGCTAGTTCGGTCAGGGAGGGAGGCGCCCCCTACGAGCAGTACTTC
CDR3 protein: CSASSVREGGAPYEQYF

J gene: TRBJ1-1
V gene: TRBV18
D gene: TRBD1
clone size: -
CDR3 DNA: TGTGCCAGCTCACCAACGGGACAGACGAACACTGAAGCTTTCTTT
CDR3 protein: CASSPTGQTNTEAFF

J gene: TRBJ2-7
V gene: TRBV4-1
D gene: TRBD1
clone size: -
CDR3 DNA: TGCGCCAGCAGCCAGGGACAGGAGGGTCCCTACGAGCAGTACTTC
CDR3 protein: CASSQGQEGPYEQYF

J gene: TRBJ1-1
V gene: TRBV7-9
D gene: -
clone size: -
CDR3 DNA: TGTGCCAGCAGCTTAGGCAGGGGTGGGAACACTGAAGCTTTCTTT
CDR3 protein: CASSLGRGGNTEAFF

J gene: TRBJ2-5
V gene: TRBV15
D gene: -
clone size: -
CDR3 DNA: TGTGCCACCAGCAGAGATCTCGGGTTCCAAGAGACCCAGTACTTC
CDR3 protein: CATSRDLGFQETQYF

J gene: TRBJ2-7
V gene: TRBV7-9
D gene: TRBD1
clone size: -
CDR3 DNA: TGTGCCAGCAGCTACCGGACAGGGTCAAGAAACGAGCAGTACTTC
CDR3 protein: CASSYRTGSRNEQYF